This is a list of T cell receptor beta chains from one sample in a study of shared clonotypes between healthy human individuals. TCRdb keeps only in-frame clones here, not all; method: immunoSEQ multiplex PCR. The data show millions of clones, with just under 95% seen just once and more than 0.95% held by the top ten. Material for sequencing was naive CD8+ T cells sorted from blood. Source of these receptors: a man younger than 35 in good health. CDR3s include the opening cysteine and the closing phenylalanine or tryptophan. D genes are given only for firm matches. Size values are once, few and many counts, or a class for expanded clones, and some rows have none.

j_call | d_call | v_call | clone_size | cdr3_nt | cdr3_aa
TRBJ1-4 | TRBD1 | TRBV19 | once | TGTGCCAGTAGTATGGGAACAGGGGGCTCGGGCCCTAATGAAAAACTGTTTTTT | CASSMGTGGSGPNEKLFF
TRBJ1-5 | - | TRBV15 | - | TGTGCCACCAGAAAGGGGGATCAGCCCCAGCATTTT | CATRKGDQPQHF
TRBJ1-1 | - | TRBV16 | - | TGTGCCAGCAGCCAGGAGAACACTGAAGCTTTCTTT | CASSQENTEAFF
TRBJ1-1 | - | TRBV2 | - | TGTGCCAGCAGTAACACAGGTGTTGCTGAAGCTTTCTTT | CASSNTGVAEAFF
TRBJ2-4 | - | TRBV15 | - | TGTGCCACCAGCCCAGACCGGGACGGTCTAGCCAAAAACATTCAGTACTTC | CATSPDRDGLAKNIQYF
TRBJ2-5 | TRBD1 | TRBV28 | - | TGTGCCAGCAGTTTATGGGGGGACAGGGAAGAGACCCAGTACTTC | CASSLWGDREETQYF
TRBJ1-1 | - | TRBV6-5 | - | TGTGCCAGCAGTTATATCCAGAGCAACACTGAAGCTTTCTTT | CASSYIQSNTEAFF
TRBJ2-7 | - | TRBV5-6 | - | TGTGCCAGCAGCTTGGCTTACCCCTCTTATTACGAGCAGTACTTC | CASSLAYPSYYEQYF
TRBJ1-2 | TRBD1 | TRBV5-6 | - | TGTGCCAGCAGCTTTGACCTACAGGGGGCGCTTAATGGCTACACCTTC | CASSFDLQGALNGYTF
TRBJ1-2 | TRBD1 | TRBV6-5 | once | TGTGCCAGCAGTTACTCGCAAGGGGGCGTTATCTATGGCTACACCTTC | CASSYSQGGVIYGYTF
TRBJ2-7 | - | TRBV9 | - | TGTGCCAGCAGCTCAGGTGGAGGCGGCGAGCAGTACTTC | CASSSGGGGEQYF